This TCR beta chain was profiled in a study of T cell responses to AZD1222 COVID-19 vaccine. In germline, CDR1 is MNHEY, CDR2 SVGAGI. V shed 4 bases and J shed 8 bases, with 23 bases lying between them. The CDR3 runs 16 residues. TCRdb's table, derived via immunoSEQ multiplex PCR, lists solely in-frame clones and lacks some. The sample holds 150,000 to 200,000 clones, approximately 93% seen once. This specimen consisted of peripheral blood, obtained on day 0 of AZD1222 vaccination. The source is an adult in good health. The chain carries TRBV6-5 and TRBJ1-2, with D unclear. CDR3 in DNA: TGTGCCAGCAGTTCCCCGGTGGAGACTTCGATTGGGGGCTACACCTTC. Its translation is CASSSPVETSIGGYTF.